This T cell receptor (beta chain) was recorded in a study of T cells in Graves' hyperthyroidism and ophthalmopathy (dated by TCRdb to about 2019). Looking at the study overall: Peripheral blood samples were taken at the time of initial diagnosis, prior to any treatment. The approximately 90 discovery patients were divided at random into training and test sets in a 7:3 ratio. According to the paper, TCR Vbeta CDR3 sequencing was carried out on approximately 140 peripheral blood samples, which came from around 43 ophthalmopathy, around 74 hyperthyroidism and approximately 17 progressor patients. Prospective prediction of ophthalmopathy was tested in an independent validation cohort consisting of 18 to 20 hyperthyroidism patients and some 16 patients who later progressed to ophthalmopathy. After blood sampling, hyperthyroidism patients were treated with methimazole at a starting dose of 30 mg daily, and ophthalmopathy patients were treated with high-dose intravenous methylprednisolone. The study also compared thyroid tissue and blood T-cell repertoires from about six Graves' hyperthyroidism patients. TCR V-J signatures able to tell the groups apart were searched for in a discovery cohort of 90 to 100 patients, of whom 43 had Graves' ophthalmopathy and around 58 had stable Graves' hyperthyroidism.

This clonotype was found many times. Its antigen target is currently unknown. Base qualities are not recorded, but no much larger clone differs from it by a single base. TCR beta CDR3 regions were amplified from RNA transcripts. The first round of RT-PCR for the TCR CDR3 was performed with the HTBI primer set and the Qiagen OneStep RT-PCR kit. Libraries were constructed in a second round of multiplex PCR, after which size selection and purification were carried out. Paired-end sequencing of the libraries was performed with 100 bp reads on an Illumina HiSeq2000. As for how the authors treated the data: SOAPnuke was used to process the raw data, throwing out any read that contained adapters or uncalled bases, had a mean Phred below 15, or lacked an exact constant-primer or identifier match. COPE v1.2.5 was used to merge high-quality paired reads, and clonotypes were defined as unique nucleotide sequences. MiTCR v1.1 was used to align clonotypes to the IMGT TRBV, TRBD and TRBJ reference segments. Only V-J combinations with frequency above 0.0001, covering 98% to 99.2% of repertoires, were analysed. A TCS score was defined as the ratio of F50 (clonal expansion) to E x V (chaos), with BLOSUM62-based TCRdist applied between CDR3 peptides within each V-J. Welch's t-statistics and random forest reduced around 520 V-J features to 13, which were used in a naive Bayes classifier (R e1071). Through fastp at Q25 and MiXCR, TCRdb rebuilt clones from the public reads, retaining in-frame beta chains. Every CDR3 protein is listed once, alongside the most common genes and DNA of its rows. These V and J calls rely on TCRdb rather than the paper's analysis. The sample includes roughly 500,000 distinct CDR3 sequences, with around 16% observed a single time. Over 25% of the sample rests with the top ten.

The CDR3 measures 14 amino acids from cysteine to phenylalanine. This entry keeps only the CDR3 DNA: 42 bases, framed from base 1. According to the germline V gene, CDR1 reads SGHDT and CDR2 reads YYEEEE. V is clipped by 0 bases and J by 5 bases, and the sequence between their germline boundaries is 11 bases long. Study-wide conclusions, independent of this receptor: In cross-validation, a model built on a 13 V-J signature told ophthalmopathy apart from stable hyperthyroidism with approximately 91% sensitivity and approximately 81% specificity, and in testing the same model reached 80%/75%. In validation, the model predicted progression to ophthalmopathy with 55% to 71% sensitivity and 72% to 75% specificity, a median of about 6 months before onset. Sample size was not statistically predetermined, and investigators were not blinded to group allocation. Most expanded thyroid clonotypes (frequency above 0.001) were also detected in blood, a finding suggesting that blood repertoires may reflect thyroid immune responses.

Moderately to severely active disease, a Clinical Activity Score of at least 3, a NOSPECS grade of at least 4, and a duration under 3 months were present in ophthalmopathy patients. The study excluded patients with uncontrolled infections, other autoimmune diseases, pregnancy or lactation. Diagnoses relied on clinical symptoms, serum thyroxine and TRAb, thyroid ultrasound and orbital computed tomography. PBMCs were isolated from about 9 ml of fresh peripheral blood by Ficoll-Paque density gradient centrifugation. Total RNA was extracted using Trizol reagent, and RNA quality was assessed on an Agilent 2100 Bioanalyzer.

Sequencing was performed on blood. The sequence joins TRBV5-6 to TRBJ1-1; the D gene is possibly TRBD1, with 6 bases matching. The sequence was obtained from a woman aged 25 to 39 with Graves' ophthalmopathy. CDR3 sequence: CASSLVGQRTEAFF. The DNA is TGTGCCAGCAGCTTGGTGGGACAAAGGACTGAAGCTTTCTTT.